These T cell receptor beta chains were read from a single sample in a study of CD8+ T cells in alopecia areata. TCRdb keeps only in-frame clones here, not all; method: immunoSEQ multiplex PCR. The data contain over 120,000 clones, about 51% of them singletons. Sequenced here: CD4+ T cells sorted from blood, sampled at week 0. These receptors all stem from a human donor with alopecia areata. Both conserved end residues are part of each CDR3. Fields, in order: J gene, clone size, V gene, D gene, CDR3 DNA, CDR3 protein. D genes are given only for firm matches. Clone size is given for some rows only: seen once, a few or many times, or a class if the clone is expanded.

>TRBJ1-2|few|TRBV5-1|NA
TGCGCCAGCGGTCTAGCTAACTATGGCTACACCTTC
CASGLANYGYTF
>TRBJ2-3|few|TRBV29-1|TRBD1
TGCAGCGCCGCCGTACTACAGGGGGATACGCAGTATTTT
CSAAVLQGDTQYF
>TRBJ1-1|few|TRBV30|NA
TGTGCCCTCCGGGGAGGGGGGCTCACTGAAGCTTTCTTT
CALRGGGLTEAFF
>TRBJ1-4|few|TRBV4-1|NA
TGCGCCAGCAGCCAAGGGACCTTTAATGAAAAACTGTTTTTT
CASSQGTFNEKLFF
>TRBJ2-4|NA|TRBV29-1|TRBD2
TGCAGCGTTGAAGACCCCGGGACTAGCGCCATGCCTGGAAACATTCAGTACTTC
CSVEDPGTSAMPGNIQYF
>TRBJ2-7|NA|TRBV27|NA
TGTGCCAGCAGGCGGACAAAAGACTACGAGCAGTACTTC
CASRRTKDYEQYF
>TRBJ2-3|NA|TRBV6-5|NA
TGTGCCAGCAGTTACTTGGGCGGGGCAGCGACAGATACGCAGTATTTT
CASSYLGGAATDTQYF
>TRBJ1-5|NA|TRBV25-1|NA
TGTGCCAGCCCGATGGGGGGCCGGCAGCCCCAGCATTTT
CASPMGGRQPQHF
>TRBJ2-3|NA|TRBV29-1|TRBD2
TGCAGCGTGGACGGGACTAGCGGGAGCCGGGCGACAGATACGCAGTATTTT
CSVDGTSGSRATDTQYF
>TRBJ2-5|NA|TRBV5-1|NA
TGCGCCAGCAGCTTGGTGGGAGTCACCCAAGAGACCCAGTACTTC
CASSLVGVTQETQYF
>TRBJ1-5|NA|TRBV5-1|NA
TGCGCCAGCAGCTTTACAGGAGATAGCAATCAGCCCCAGCATTTT
CASSFTGDSNQPQHF
>TRBJ1-4|NA|TRBV30|NA
TGTGCCTGGAATACCCGAGATAATGAAAAACTGTTTTTT
CAWNTRDNEKLFF
>TRBJ1-1|NA|TRBV29-1|NA
TGCAGCGTTGTTTTAGGAGTGAACACTGAAGCTTTCTTT
CSVVLGVNTEAFF
>TRBJ2-1|NA|TRBV28|NA
TGTGCCAGCAGTTTAAATCACGACAGATACCAGTTCTTC
CASSLNHDRYQFF
>TRBJ2-2|NA|TRBV4-2|NA
NA
CASSQVHGFGAGELFF
>TRBJ1-2|NA|TRBV6-5|NA
TGTGCCAGCAGTTACGACCGGGTTTATGGCTACACCTTC
CASSYDRVYGYTF
>TRBJ2-7|NA|TRBV4-1|NA
TGCGCCAGCAGATTTGAGCCGGGGTCTAGGGACCCACGCTACGAGCAGTACTTC
CASRFEPGSRDPRYEQYF
>TRBJ1-2|NA|TRBV6-5|TRBD1
TGTGCCAGCAGCCTTCGGGACAGGCATAACTATGGCTACACCTTC
CASSLRDRHNYGYTF
>TRBJ2-6|few|TRBV30|NA
TGTGCCTGGAGCCCAGCTCTGGCTAGGGCCAACGTCCTGACTTTC
CAWSPALARANVLTF
>TRBJ2-2|NA|TRBV27|NA
TGTGCCAGCACCCCACTCCACACCGGGGAGCTGTTTTTT
CASTPLHTGELFF
>TRBJ1-1|NA|TRBV30|NA
TGTGCCTGGAGTACCCGGCCGAACACTGAAGCTTTCTTT
CAWSTRPNTEAFF
>TRBJ2-1|few|TRBV4-1|TRBD2
TGCGCCAGCAGCCGGACTAGCGGCTACAATGAGCAGTTCTTC
CASSRTSGYNEQFF
>TRBJ2-6|NA|TRBV29-1|TRBD2
TGCAGCGTTGGCCAAGGGACTAGCTGGTTCGGAGGTGGCTCTGGGGCCAACGTCCTGACTTTC
CSVGQGTSWFGGGSGANVLTF
>TRBJ2-7|few|TRBV29-1|NA
TGCAGCGTGGAGGACAGTCGGAACGAGCAGTACTTC
CSVEDSRNEQYF
>TRBJ2-1|many|TRBV5-1|NA
TGCGCCAGCAGCTTGTATCTGAACAATGAGCAGTTCTTC
CASSLYLNNEQFF
>TRBJ1-1|NA|TRBV30|TRBD1
TGTGCCTGGAGTAATAAGGCAGGGGGTGGCACCACTGAAGCTTTCTTT
CAWSNKAGGGTTEAFF
>TRBJ2-5|few|TRBV7-2|NA
TGTGCCAGCAGCTTACTGCAGGGAGAGACCCAGTACTTC
CASSLLQGETQYF
>TRBJ1-1|NA|TRBV23-1|NA
TGCGCCAGCAGTCAATCAGAAAACAGGTTAGGATGGGCTTTCTTT
CASSQSENRLGWAFF
>TRBJ1-1|NA|TRBV29-1|TRBD1
TGCAGCGCGTCCAGGGGGGTCTACACTGAAGCTTTCTTT
CSASRGVYTEAFF
>TRBJ2-7|NA|TRBV7-2|NA
TGTGCCAGCAGCTTATCTCACACGTACGAGCAGTACTTC
CASSLSHTYEQYF
>TRBJ2-1|NA|TRBV5-4|TRBD1
TGTGCCAGCAGCCTCGGGACAGTAACCTACAATGAGCAGTTCTTC
CASSLGTVTYNEQFF
>TRBJ2-3|NA|TRBV7-9|TRBD2
TGTGCCAGCAGCTGGATAGCGGGAGGGGCCCCAGATACGCAGTATTTT
CASSWIAGGAPDTQYF
>TRBJ2-3|NA|TRBV5-1|NA
TGCGCCAGCAGCCCCCGTGCAACAGATACGCAGTATTTT
CASSPRATDTQYF